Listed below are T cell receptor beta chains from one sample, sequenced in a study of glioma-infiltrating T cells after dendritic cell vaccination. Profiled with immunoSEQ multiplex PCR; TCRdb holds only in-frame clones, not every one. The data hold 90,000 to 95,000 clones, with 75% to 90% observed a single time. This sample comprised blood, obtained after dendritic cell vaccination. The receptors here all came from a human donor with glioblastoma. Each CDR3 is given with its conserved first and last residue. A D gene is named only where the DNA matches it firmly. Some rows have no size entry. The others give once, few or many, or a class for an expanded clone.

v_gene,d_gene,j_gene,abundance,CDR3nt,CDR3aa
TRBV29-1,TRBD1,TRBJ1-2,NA,TGCAGCGGTATACTCCGGGACAGAGCATATGGCTACACCTTC,CSGILRDRAYGYTF
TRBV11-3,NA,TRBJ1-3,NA,TGTGCCAGCAGCTTCGGATCCACAGAGACTGGAAACACCATATATTTT,CASSFGSTETGNTIYF
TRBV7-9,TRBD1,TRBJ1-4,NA,TGTGCCAGCACCTACTCCGGGACAGGGGATGAAAAACTGTTTTTT,CASTYSGTGDEKLFF
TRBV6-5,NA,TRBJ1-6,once,TGTGCCAGCAAGGCAGGTGGTTCACCCCTCCACTTT,CASKAGGSPLHF
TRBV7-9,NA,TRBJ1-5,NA,TGTGCCAGCAGCTTCGAGAGCAATCAGCCCCAGCATTTT,CASSFESNQPQHF
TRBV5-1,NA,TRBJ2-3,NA,TGCGCCAGCAGCTTGGATTCAGTGTTCACAGATACGCAGTATTTT,CASSLDSVFTDTQYF
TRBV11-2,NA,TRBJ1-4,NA,TGTGCCAGCACCCCGGGAGAGGTGGGAAAACTGTTTTTT,CASTPGEVGKLFF
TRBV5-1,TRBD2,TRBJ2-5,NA,TGCGCCTCCAGCCCGGTGAAGACTAGCGGGAGGGCGGGGGAGACCCAGTACTTC,CASSPVKTSGRAGETQYF
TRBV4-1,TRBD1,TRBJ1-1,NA,TGCGCCAGCAGCCTCGGACAGGTGTTAAGGGGCACTGAAGCTTTCTTT,CASSLGQVLRGTEAFF
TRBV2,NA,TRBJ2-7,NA,TGTGCCAGCACCCCCAGCCCCGGGATTACCTACGAGCAGTACTTC,CASTPSPGITYEQYF
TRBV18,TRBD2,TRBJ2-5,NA,TGTGCCAGCTCACCCGGACTAGCGGGAGCAGAGACCCAGTACTTC,CASSPGLAGAETQYF
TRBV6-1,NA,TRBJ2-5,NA,TGTGCCAGCAGTGAAACACAGGCTCAAGAGACCCAGTACTTC,CASSETQAQETQYF
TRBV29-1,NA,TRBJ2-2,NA,TGCAGCGTTGAACAGGGAGGGGGATGGCGATACACCGGGGAGCTGTTTTTT,CSVEQGGGWRYTGELFF
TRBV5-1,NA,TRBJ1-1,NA,TGCGCCAGCAGCTTGGGGGCGGGCCTCAACACTGAAGCTTTCTTT,CASSLGAGLNTEAFF
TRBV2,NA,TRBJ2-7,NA,TGTGCCAGCAAGATACTAGTCGAGCAGTACTTC,CASKILVEQYF
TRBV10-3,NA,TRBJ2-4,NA,TGTGCCATCAGTGAGTCGACCGGGGGAATGGGGAACGAAAACATTCAGTACTTC,CAISESTGGMGNENIQYF
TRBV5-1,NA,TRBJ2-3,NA,TGCGCCAGCAGCTTGGGCGGGACCCACGGCACAGATACGCAGTATTTT,CASSLGGTHGTDTQYF
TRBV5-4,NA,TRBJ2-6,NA,TGTGCCAGCAGCCACTTCCTCGCTGGGGCCAACGTCCTGACTTTC,CASSHFLAGANVLTF
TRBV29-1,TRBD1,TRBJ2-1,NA,TGCAGCGTTGATATGCAGGGGGATGAGCAGTTCTTC,CSVDMQGDEQFF
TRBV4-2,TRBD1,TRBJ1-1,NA,TGTGCCAGCAGCCCCAGGGGGGTTAACACTGAAGCTTTCTTT,CASSPRGVNTEAFF
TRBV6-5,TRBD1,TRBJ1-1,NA,TGTGCCAGCAGTGAACAGGGGTTGCGTACTGAAGCTTTCTTT,CASSEQGLRTEAFF
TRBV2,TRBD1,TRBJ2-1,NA,TGTGCCAGCAGTGATCCCGTAGGATTCAGTCGGCAGGGGGCGCGGAACTCCTACAATGAGCAGTTCTTC,CASSDPVGFSRQGARNSYNEQFF
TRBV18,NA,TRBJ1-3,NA,TGTGCCAGCTCACCCGGGATACCCGCTGGAAACACCATATATTTT,CASSPGIPAGNTIYF
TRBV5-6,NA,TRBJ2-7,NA,TGTGCCAGCAGCGTGGACATTACCTACGAGCAGTACTTC,CASSVDITYEQYF
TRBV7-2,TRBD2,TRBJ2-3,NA,TGTGCCAGCAGCTTAGTAGGCGGGGGGGCCAAAGATACGCAGTATTTT,CASSLVGGGAKDTQYF
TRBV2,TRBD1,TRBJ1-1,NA,TGTGCCAGCAGGAAACAGGGGGCCCTGAACACTGAAGCTTTCTTT,CASRKQGALNTEAFF
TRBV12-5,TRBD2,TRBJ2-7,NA,TGTGCTAGTGGTTTGGTGCTAGCGGGGGCGACCTACGAGCAGTACTTC,CASGLVLAGATYEQYF
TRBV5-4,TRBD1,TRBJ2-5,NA,TGTGCCAGCAGCCGACAGGGGGCGGGGGAGACCCAGTACTTC,CASSRQGAGETQYF
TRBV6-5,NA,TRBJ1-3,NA,TGTGCCAGCAGTTACCCGGGGGCTGGAAACACCATATATTTT,CASSYPGAGNTIYF
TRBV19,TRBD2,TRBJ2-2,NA,TGTGCCAGTAGTACCCGCCGCGGGGGTGACACCGGGGAGCTGTTTTTT,CASSTRRGGDTGELFF
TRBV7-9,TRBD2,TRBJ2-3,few,TGTGCCAGCAGCTTAGGAGGGACTAGCGGGTCTAGCACAGATACGCAGTATTTT,CASSLGGTSGSSTDTQYF
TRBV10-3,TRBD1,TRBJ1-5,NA,TGTGCCATCAGGGGACAGGGGAGCAATCAGCCCCAGCATTTT,CAIRGQGSNQPQHF
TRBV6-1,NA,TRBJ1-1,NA,TGTGCCAGCAGTGAATCCGGTCCGCTGAACACTGAAGCTTTCTTT,CASSESGPLNTEAFF
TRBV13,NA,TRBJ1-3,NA,TGTGCCAGCAGCCACACAGGGAGTCGATTTCCTGGAAACACCATATATTTT,CASSHTGSRFPGNTIYF
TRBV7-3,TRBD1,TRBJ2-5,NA,TGTGCCAGCAGCACCGGGACAGGGAAGGGGGGAGAGACCCAGTACTTC,CASSTGTGKGGETQYF
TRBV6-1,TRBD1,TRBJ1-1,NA,TGTGCCAGCAGTGAAGGGACAGGGGGGATGAACACTGAAGCTTTCTTT,CASSEGTGGMNTEAFF
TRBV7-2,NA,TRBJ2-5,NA,TGTGCCAGCAGCTTGCTAAGCCAAGAGACCCAGTACTTC,CASSLLSQETQYF
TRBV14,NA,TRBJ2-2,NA,TGTGCCAGCAGCCAAGATGCGGGACTTACCGGGGAGCTGTTTTTT,CASSQDAGLTGELFF
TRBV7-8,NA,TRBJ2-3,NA,TGTGCCAGCAGCCAAACCGGGAATACGCAGTATTTT,CASSQTGNTQYF
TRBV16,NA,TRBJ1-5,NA,TGTGCCAGCAGCCAGTTCAGGGGCCAGCCCCAGCATTTT,CASSQFRGQPQHF